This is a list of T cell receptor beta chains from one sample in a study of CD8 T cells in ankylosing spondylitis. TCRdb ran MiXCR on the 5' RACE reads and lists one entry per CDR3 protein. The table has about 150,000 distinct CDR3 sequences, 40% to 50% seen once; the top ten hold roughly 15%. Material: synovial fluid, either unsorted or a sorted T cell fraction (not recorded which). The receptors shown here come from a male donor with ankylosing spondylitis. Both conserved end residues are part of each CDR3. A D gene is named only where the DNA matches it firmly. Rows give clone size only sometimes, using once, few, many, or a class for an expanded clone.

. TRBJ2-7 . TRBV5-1 TGCGCCAGCAGCCCGGAGGGGGTAAGGCGGCAGCCCTACGAGCAGTACTTC CASSPEGVRRQPYEQYF
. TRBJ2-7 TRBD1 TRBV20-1 TGCAGTGCGGACACAGGGGGCTCCCAACTCGAGCAGTACTTC CSADTGGSQLEQYF
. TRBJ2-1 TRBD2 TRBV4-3 TGCGCCAGCAGCCAAGGGGCTAGCGGGAGGAATGAGCAGTTCTTC CASSQGASGRNEQFF
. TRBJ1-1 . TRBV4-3 TGCGCCAGCAGCCAAGATCAGTTCTCAGGGGTTGGTACTGAAGCTTTCTTT CASSQDQFSGVGTEAFF
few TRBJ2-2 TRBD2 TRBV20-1 TGCAGTGCTAGAGATAACGAGCGGGGGGAGGCCGGGGAGCTGTTTTTT CSARDNERGEAGELFF
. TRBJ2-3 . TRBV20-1 TGCAGTGCTGGGGAATGGGTTCCAGCAGATACGCAGTATTTT CSAGEWVPADTQYF
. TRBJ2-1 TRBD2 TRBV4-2 TGTGCCAGCAGCCAAGATAGGGGACTAGCGGGGGTTAGGGAGCAGTTCTTC CASSQDRGLAGVREQFF
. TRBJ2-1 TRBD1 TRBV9 TGTGCCAGCAGCGTGGGGACAGGTTACAATGAGCAGTTCTTC CASSVGTGYNEQFF
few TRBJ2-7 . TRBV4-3 TGCGCCAGCAGCCAAGAGGGGGGCAGGTCCCACGAGCAGTACTTC CASSQEGGRSHEQYF
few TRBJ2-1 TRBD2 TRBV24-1 TGTGCCACCAGTGACCCCGGGACTAGCGGAAACAATGAGCAGTTCTTC CATSDPGTSGNNEQFF
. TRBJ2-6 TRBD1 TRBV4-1 TGCGCCAGCAGACAGGGGACAGAAACATATTGGTCTGGGGCCAACGTCCTGACTTTC CASRQGTETYWSGANVLTF
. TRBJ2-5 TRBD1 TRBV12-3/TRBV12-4 TGTGCCAGCAGACCGAGGGGGCTAGAGACCCAGTACTTC CASRPRGLETQYF
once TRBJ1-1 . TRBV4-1 TGCGCCAGCAGCCAATCGTCGATGTGGAAACGGATTTGGGACACTGAAGCTTTCTTT CASSQSSMWKRIWDTEAFF
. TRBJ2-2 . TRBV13 TGTGCCAGCCACGGAGGCCGGGGGCGGTACACCGGGGAGCTGTTTTTT CASHGGRGRYTGELFF
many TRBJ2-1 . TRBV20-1 TGCAGTGCAATATCCTGGCGTTCCTACAATGAGCAGTTCTTC CSAISWRSYNEQFF
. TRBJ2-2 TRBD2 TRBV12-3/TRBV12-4 TGTGCCAGCAGTACTAGGACTAGCGGGAGCCCCGGGGAGCTGTTTTTT CASSTRTSGSPGELFF
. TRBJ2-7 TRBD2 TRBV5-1 TGCGCCCCCTCCCAGGCTAGCGGGAGGGCTGATACCTCCTACGAGCAGTACTTC CAPSQASGRADTSYEQYF
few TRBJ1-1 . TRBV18 TGTGCCAGCTCAAAGTATTGGGGTGGGAGCTCCCTGAACACTGAAGCTTTCTTT CASSKYWGGSSLNTEAFF
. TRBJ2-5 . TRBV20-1 TGCAGTGCTCCGACGGGGGTCCTTCAAGAGACCCAGTACTTC CSAPTGVLQETQYF
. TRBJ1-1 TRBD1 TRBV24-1 TGTGCCACGAGGGACAGAGAATACACTGAAGCTTTCTTT CATRDREYTEAFF
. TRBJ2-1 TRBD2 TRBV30 TGTGCCTGGAGTGATTATTCGCGGGAGATTAGGTTGAATGAGCAGTTCTTC CAWSDYSREIRLNEQFF
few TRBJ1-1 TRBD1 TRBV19 TGTGCCAGCGATCCGGGACAGACGAACACTGAAGCTTTCTTT CASDPGQTNTEAFF
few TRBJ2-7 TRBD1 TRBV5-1 TGCGCCAGCAGCTTGGAGGACAGGGGGCAATACGAGCAGTACTTC CASSLEDRGQYEQYF
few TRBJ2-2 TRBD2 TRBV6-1 TGTGCCAGCAGTCCAGGACTAGCGGGGGGCCGTAACACCGGGGAGCTGTTTTTT CASSPGLAGGRNTGELFF
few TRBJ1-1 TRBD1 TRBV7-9 TGTGCCAGCCGGACAGGGGGAAACACTGAAGCTTTCTTT CASRTGGNTEAFF
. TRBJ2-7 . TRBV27 TGTGCCAGCAGTTTCTCGGGAACCTCCTACGAGCAGTACTTC CASSFSGTSYEQYF
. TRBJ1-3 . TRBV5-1 TGCGCCAGCAGCCGGACGATTGGAAACACCATATATTTT CASSRTIGNTIYF
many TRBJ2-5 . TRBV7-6 TGTGCCAGCAGCTTAGCCTGGGCAGGACAAGAGACCCAGTACTTC CASSLAWAGQETQYF
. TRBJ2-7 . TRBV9 TGTGCCAGCAGCGCCACCGGGACGAGACTTTACGAGCAGTACTTC CASSATGTRLYEQYF
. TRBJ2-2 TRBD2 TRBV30 TGTGCCTGGAGTGTGGGGGCGTGGATTAGCGGGAGTAACACCGGGGAGCTGTTTTTT CAWSVGAWISGSNTGELFF
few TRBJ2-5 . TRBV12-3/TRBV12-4 TGTGCCAGCAGTTTAAGTGAACCCCTGCAAGACCAAGAGACCCAGTACTTC CASSLSEPLQDQETQYF
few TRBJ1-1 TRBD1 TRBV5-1 TGCGCCAGCAGCTCGGGAGACAGGGGGCGATTGACTGAAGCTTTCTTT CASSSGDRGRLTEAFF
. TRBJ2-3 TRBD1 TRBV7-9 TGTGCCAGCAGCTGGCGACAGGGACCGGTCCCCTTTACGCAGTATTTT CASSWRQGPVPFTQYF
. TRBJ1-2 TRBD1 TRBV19 TGTGCCAGTAGGAGACCCGACAGGGCGATCTATAACTATGGCTACACCTTC CASRRPDRAIYNYGYTF
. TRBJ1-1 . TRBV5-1 TGCGCCAGCAGCTGGGTTCAGGGCCCTGAAGCCTTCTTT CASSWVQGPEAFF
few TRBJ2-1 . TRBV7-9 TGTGCCAGCAGCTTAGTGGCTGGGCGCCTCAATGAGCAGTTCTTC CASSLVAGRLNEQFF
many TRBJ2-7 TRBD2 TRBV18 TGTGCCAGCTCACCAGGAGGGACTAGCGGGAGGGGCTACGAGCAGTACTTC CASSPGGTSGRGYEQYF
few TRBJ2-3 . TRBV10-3 TGTGCCATCAACTCATTCCCAGGGAGCCGTTCAGATACGCAGTATTTT CAINSFPGSRSDTQYF
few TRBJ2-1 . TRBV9 TGTGCCAGCAGCACCCGGGGACTGGTTTACAATGAGCAGTTCTTC CASSTRGLVYNEQFF
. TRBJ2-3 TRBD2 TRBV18 TGTGCCAGCTCACCAACGGGACTAGCGGACACAGATACGCAGTATTTT CASSPTGLADTDTQYF
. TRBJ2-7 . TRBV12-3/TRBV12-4 TGTGCCAGCAGTTTCCACTACGAGCAGTACTTC CASSFHYEQYF